Detailed here is one T cell receptor (beta chain). Its antigen remains unidentified. The data are from a study of cytomegalovirus exposure and HLA in healthy donors. Study results and caveats: CMV serostatus was the sole immune exposure information available.

The CDR3 loop spans 14 amino acids. Germline V gene lookup returns CDR1 SGDLS and CDR2 YYNGEE. The V gene lost 0 bases and the J gene lost 1 base, with 4 bases spanning the gap. The PCR was carried out with 60 Vbeta primers and 13 Jbeta primers. Clones were sequenced by immunoSEQ multiplex PCR, and TCRdb holds only the in-frame ones, with some missing. The sample carries around 160,000 clones, approximately 80% recorded once. The chain uses TRBV9 and TRBJ2-2, with unresolved D. This sequence originates from a woman aged 40 to 50 in good health and CMV-seropositive. Sequencing was carried out using PBMCs. The CDR3 region has the DNA TGTGCCAGCAGCGTAGTTATGAACACCGGGGAGCTGTTTTTT. It translates to CASSVVMNTGELFF.